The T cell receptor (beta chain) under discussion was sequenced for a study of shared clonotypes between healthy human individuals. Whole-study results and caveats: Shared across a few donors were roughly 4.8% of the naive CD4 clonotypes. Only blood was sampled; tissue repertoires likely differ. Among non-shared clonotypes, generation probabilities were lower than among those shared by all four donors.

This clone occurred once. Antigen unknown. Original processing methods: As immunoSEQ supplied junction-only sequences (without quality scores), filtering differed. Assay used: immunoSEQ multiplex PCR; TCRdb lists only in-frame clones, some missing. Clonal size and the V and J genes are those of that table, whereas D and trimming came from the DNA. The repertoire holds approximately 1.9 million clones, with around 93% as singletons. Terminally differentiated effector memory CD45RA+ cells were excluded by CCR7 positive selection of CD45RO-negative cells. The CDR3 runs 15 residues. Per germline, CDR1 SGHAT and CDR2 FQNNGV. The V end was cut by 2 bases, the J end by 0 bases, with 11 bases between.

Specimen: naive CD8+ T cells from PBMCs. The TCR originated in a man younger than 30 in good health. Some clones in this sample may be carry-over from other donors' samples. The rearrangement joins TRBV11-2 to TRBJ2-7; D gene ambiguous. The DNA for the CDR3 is TGTGCCAGCAGCTTATCGGCTTCCCTCTCCTACGAGCAGTACTTC. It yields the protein CASSLSASLSYEQYF.